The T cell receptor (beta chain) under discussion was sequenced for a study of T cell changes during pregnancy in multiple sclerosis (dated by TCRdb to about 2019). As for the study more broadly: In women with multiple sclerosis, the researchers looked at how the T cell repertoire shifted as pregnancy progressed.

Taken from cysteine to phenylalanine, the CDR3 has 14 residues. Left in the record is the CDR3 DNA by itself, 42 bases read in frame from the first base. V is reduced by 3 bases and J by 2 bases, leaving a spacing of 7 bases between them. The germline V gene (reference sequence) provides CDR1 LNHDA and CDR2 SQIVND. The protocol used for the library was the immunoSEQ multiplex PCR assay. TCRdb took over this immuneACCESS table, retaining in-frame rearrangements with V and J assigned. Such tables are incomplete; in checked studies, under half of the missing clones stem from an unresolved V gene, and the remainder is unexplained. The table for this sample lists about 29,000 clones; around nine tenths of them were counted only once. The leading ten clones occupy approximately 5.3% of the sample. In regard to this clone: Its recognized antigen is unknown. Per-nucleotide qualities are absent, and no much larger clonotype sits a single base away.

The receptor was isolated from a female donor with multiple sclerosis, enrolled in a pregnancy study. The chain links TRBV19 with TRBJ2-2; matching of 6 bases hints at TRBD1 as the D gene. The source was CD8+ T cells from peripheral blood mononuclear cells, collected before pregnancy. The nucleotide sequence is TGTGCCAGTAGTATTGGGACAAACACCGGGGAGCTGTTTTTT. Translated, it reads CASSIGTNTGELFF.